These T cell receptor beta chains were read from a single sample in a study of T cells expressing NK-cell markers. Reanalyzing the 5' RACE reads, TCRdb keeps one entry per CDR3 protein, without DNA. Here the sample table reports 550,000 to 600,000 distinct CDR3 sequences. Sample: blood T cells: a sorted CD56 or NKG2C T cell subset, CD4+ or CD8+ T cells, or bulk PBMC T cells (not recorded which). The receptors originated from a man aged 18 to 30 in good health. Each CDR3 is given with its conserved first and last residue.

j_gene: TRBJ2-7; v_gene: TRBV20-1; CDR3aa: CSARVIGTSRTSTSYEQYF
j_gene: TRBJ2-1; v_gene: TRBV28; CDR3aa: CASSPLFGQGYNEQFF
j_gene: TRBJ2-1; v_gene: TRBV15; CDR3aa: CATSRDRPASWFF
j_gene: TRBJ1-3; v_gene: TRBV27; CDR3aa: CASSLRRQGAAGNTIYF
j_gene: TRBJ1-2; v_gene: TRBV5-1; CDR3aa: CASTHDREGIYGYTF
j_gene: TRBJ2-1; v_gene: TRBV5-1; CDR3aa: CASSQGSGRADNEQFF
j_gene: TRBJ2-1; v_gene: TRBV7-2; CDR3aa: CASSPTSGRPSYNEQFF
j_gene: TRBJ1-3; v_gene: TRBV7-2; CDR3aa: CASSLAGTGGAGNTIYF
j_gene: TRBJ2-6; v_gene: TRBV29-1; CDR3aa: CSVEVTGANVLTF
j_gene: TRBJ2-2; v_gene: TRBV28; CDR3aa: CASSLMRAQLFF
j_gene: TRBJ2-7; v_gene: TRBV4-3; CDR3aa: CASSQELGFRDRGYEQYF
j_gene: TRBJ2-7; v_gene: TRBV6-2/TRBV6-3; CDR3aa: CASSYGGVRTYEQYF
j_gene: TRBJ1-1; v_gene: TRBV6-2/TRBV6-3; CDR3aa: CASSDGGVGVTEAFF
j_gene: TRBJ2-5; v_gene: TRBV28; CDR3aa: CASSPGGLADQETQYF
j_gene: TRBJ2-5; v_gene: TRBV10-3; CDR3aa: CAIGLEVKETQYF
j_gene: TRBJ1-1; v_gene: TRBV7-9; CDR3aa: CASIPRQGDTEAFF
j_gene: TRBJ2-1; v_gene: TRBV5-1; CDR3aa: CASSLEDRVYDEQFF
j_gene: TRBJ1-4; v_gene: TRBV12-3/TRBV12-4; CDR3aa: CASSPPGQGLFF
j_gene: TRBJ1-2; v_gene: TRBV11-2; CDR3aa: CASSLLQGYGYTF
j_gene: TRBJ2-3; v_gene: TRBV27; CDR3aa: CASSYSSSGDTQYF
j_gene: TRBJ2-4; v_gene: TRBV12-3/TRBV12-4; CDR3aa: CASRLKVAKNIQYF
j_gene: TRBJ1-2; v_gene: TRBV20-1; CDR3aa: CSANVGTTYGYTF
j_gene: TRBJ2-1; v_gene: TRBV7-3; CDR3aa: CASSSPAGGGYNEQFF
j_gene: TRBJ2-5; v_gene: TRBV20-1; CDR3aa: CSAQSLGTQETQYF
j_gene: TRBJ2-4; v_gene: TRBV10-3; CDR3aa: CASGGTGAKNIQYF
j_gene: TRBJ2-2; v_gene: TRBV7-6; CDR3aa: CASSLNLAGVIGELFF
j_gene: TRBJ1-4; v_gene: TRBV9; CDR3aa: CASSVEDRDNEKLFF
j_gene: TRBJ2-3; v_gene: TRBV11-3; CDR3aa: CASSLSFGEEDTQYF
j_gene: TRBJ2-1; v_gene: TRBV28; CDR3aa: CASSFPPPYNEQFF
j_gene: TRBJ1-1; v_gene: TRBV3-1; CDR3aa: CASSQDARGYTEAFF
j_gene: TRBJ2-1; v_gene: TRBV11-2; CDR3aa: CASSLRTSGSQFF
j_gene: TRBJ2-3; v_gene: TRBV5-1; CDR3aa: CASSLGQQASDTQYF
j_gene: TRBJ2-1; v_gene: TRBV6-5; CDR3aa: CASSWGQKLNEQFF
j_gene: TRBJ1-5; v_gene: TRBV12-3/TRBV12-4; CDR3aa: CASRPTGRVNQPQHF
j_gene: TRBJ1-4; v_gene: TRBV29-1; CDR3aa: CSVRTGGGYGKLFF
j_gene: TRBJ2-1; v_gene: TRBV27; CDR3aa: CASSLTQTSLLDYNEQFF
j_gene: TRBJ2-2; v_gene: TRBV3-1; CDR3aa: CASSQEFRATGELFF
j_gene: TRBJ2-1; v_gene: TRBV12-3/TRBV12-4; CDR3aa: CASSFILGGRAYNEQFF
j_gene: TRBJ2-5; v_gene: TRBV27; CDR3aa: CASSSGAIRETQYF
j_gene: TRBJ2-2; v_gene: TRBV5-1; CDR3aa: CASSLTGGGNTGELFF
j_gene: TRBJ2-1; v_gene: TRBV6-2/TRBV6-3; CDR3aa: CAAAPGLAGGRLDMQQFF
j_gene: TRBJ2-5; v_gene: TRBV21-1; CDR3aa: CASRIDGHAPRAQETQYF
j_gene: TRBJ2-7; v_gene: TRBV2; CDR3aa: CASSVSAGRTYEQYF
j_gene: TRBJ2-1; v_gene: TRBV4-1; CDR3aa: CASSLSSGEYNEQFF
j_gene: TRBJ1-4; v_gene: TRBV7-9; CDR3aa: CASSSGTGAGKLFF
j_gene: TRBJ1-6; v_gene: TRBV28; CDR3aa: CASISGTRNSPLHF
j_gene: TRBJ2-5; v_gene: TRBV9; CDR3aa: CASSKSPEETQYF
j_gene: TRBJ2-1; v_gene: TRBV12-3/TRBV12-4; CDR3aa: CASTSNREGWYNEQFF
j_gene: TRBJ2-5; v_gene: TRBV29-1; CDR3aa: CSVPSTGLQTQYF
j_gene: TRBJ2-3; v_gene: TRBV29-1; CDR3aa: CSVLTAKMESSTDTQYF
j_gene: TRBJ2-2; v_gene: TRBV12-3/TRBV12-4; CDR3aa: CASSLVSAGGAGELFF
j_gene: TRBJ1-5; v_gene: TRBV20-1; CDR3aa: CSASEVSEQPQHF